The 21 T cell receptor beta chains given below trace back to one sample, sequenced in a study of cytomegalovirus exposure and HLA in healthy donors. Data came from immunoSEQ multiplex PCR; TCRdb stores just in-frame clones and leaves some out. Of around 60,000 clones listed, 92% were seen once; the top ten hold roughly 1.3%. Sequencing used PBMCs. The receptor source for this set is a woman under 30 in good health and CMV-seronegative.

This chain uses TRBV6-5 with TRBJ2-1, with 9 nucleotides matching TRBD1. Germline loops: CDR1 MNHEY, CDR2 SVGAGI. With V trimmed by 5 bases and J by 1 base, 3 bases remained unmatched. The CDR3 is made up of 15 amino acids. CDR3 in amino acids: CASSTTGGSYNEQFF. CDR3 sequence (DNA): TGTGCCAGCAGTACGACAGGGGGATCCTACAATGAGCAGTTCTTC.

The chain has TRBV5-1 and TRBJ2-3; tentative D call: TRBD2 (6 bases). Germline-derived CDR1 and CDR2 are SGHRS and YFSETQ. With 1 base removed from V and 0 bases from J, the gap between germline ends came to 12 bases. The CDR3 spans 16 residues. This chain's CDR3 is CASSLPGGTSTDTQYF. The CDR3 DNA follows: TGCGCCAGCAGCTTGCCGGGCGGGACTAGCACAGATACGCAGTATTTT.

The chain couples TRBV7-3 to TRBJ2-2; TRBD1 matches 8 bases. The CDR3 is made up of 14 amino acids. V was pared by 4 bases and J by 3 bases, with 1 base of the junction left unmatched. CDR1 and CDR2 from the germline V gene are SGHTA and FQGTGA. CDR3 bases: TGTGCCAGCAGCTCGACAGGGGACACCGGGGAGCTGTTTTTT. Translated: CASSSTGDTGELFF.

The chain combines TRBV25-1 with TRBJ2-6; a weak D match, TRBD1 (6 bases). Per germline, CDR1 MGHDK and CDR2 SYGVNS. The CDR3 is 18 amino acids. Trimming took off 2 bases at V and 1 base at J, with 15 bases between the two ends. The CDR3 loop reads CASSEGAGDDSGANVLTF. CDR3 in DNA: TGTGCCAGCAGTGAAGGGGCAGGGGATGATTCTGGGGCCAACGTCCTGACTTTC.

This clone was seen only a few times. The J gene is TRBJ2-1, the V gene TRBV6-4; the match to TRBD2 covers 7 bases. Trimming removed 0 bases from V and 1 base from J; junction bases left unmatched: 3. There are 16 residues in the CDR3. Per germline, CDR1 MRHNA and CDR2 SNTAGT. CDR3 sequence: CASSDSGGGSYNEQFF. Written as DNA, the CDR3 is TGTGCCAGCAGTGACTCGGGCGGGGGATCCTACAATGAGCAGTTCTTC.

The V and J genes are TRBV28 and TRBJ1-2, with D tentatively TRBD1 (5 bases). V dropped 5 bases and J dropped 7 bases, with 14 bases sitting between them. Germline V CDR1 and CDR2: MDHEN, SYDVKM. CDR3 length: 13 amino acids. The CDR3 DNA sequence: TGTGCCAGCAGTACTTTCCAGGGCCTTGGCTACACCTTC. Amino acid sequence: CASSTFQGLGYTF.

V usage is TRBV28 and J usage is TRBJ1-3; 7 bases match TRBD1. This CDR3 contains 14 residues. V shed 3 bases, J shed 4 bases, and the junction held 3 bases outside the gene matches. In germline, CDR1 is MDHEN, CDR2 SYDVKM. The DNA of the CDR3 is TGTGCCAGCAGTTTCAGGGGGGCAGGAAACACCATATATTTT. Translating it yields CASSFRGAGNTIYF.

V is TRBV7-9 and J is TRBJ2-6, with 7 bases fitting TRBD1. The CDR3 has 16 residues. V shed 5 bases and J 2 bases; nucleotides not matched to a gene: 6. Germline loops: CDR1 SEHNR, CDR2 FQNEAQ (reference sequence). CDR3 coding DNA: TGTGCCAGCAGCCCCCCACAGGGGACTGGGGCCAACGTCCTGACTTTC. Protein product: CASSPPQGTGANVLTF. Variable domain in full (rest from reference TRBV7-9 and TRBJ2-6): DTGVSQNPRHKITKRGQNVTFRCDPISEHNRLYWYRQTLGQGPEFLTYFQNEAQLEKSRLLSDRFSAERPKGSFSTLEIQRTEQGDSAMYLCASSPPQGTGANVLTFGAGSRLTVL.

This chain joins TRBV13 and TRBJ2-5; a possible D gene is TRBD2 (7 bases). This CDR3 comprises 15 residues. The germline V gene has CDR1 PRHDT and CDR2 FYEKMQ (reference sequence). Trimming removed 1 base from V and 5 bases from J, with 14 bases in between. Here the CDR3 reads CASSLAGGQGETQYF. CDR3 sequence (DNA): TGTGCCAGCAGCTTAGCGGGGGGCCAGGGTGAGACCCAGTACTTC.

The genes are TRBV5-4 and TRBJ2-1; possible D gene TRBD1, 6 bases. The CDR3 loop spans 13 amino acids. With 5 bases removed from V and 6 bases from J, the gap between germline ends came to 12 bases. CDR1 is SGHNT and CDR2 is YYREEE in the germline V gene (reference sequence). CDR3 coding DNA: TGTGCCAGCAGTCAACAGGGCGCCAATGAGCAGTTCTTC. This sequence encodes CASSQQGANEQFF.

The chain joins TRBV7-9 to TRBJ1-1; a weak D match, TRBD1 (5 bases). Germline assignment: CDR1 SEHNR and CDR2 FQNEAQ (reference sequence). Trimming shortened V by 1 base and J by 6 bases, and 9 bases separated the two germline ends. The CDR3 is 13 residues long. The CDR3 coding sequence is TGTGCCAGCAGCTTAGTGGGACTTTCTGAAGCTTTCTTT. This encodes CASSLVGLSEAFF.

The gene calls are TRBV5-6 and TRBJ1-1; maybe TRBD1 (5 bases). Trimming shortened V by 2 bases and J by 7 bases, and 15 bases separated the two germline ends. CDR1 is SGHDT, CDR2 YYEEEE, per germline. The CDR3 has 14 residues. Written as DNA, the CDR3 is TGTGCCAGCAGCTTTAGGCGCAGGGCTGGTGAAGCTTTCTTT. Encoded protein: CASSFRRRAGEAFF.

CDR3 DNA: TGTGCCAGCAGCGTAGCAATGAACACTGAAGCTTTCTTT. It translates to CASSVAMNTEAFF. The V gene is TRBV9, the J gene TRBJ1-1, with no clear D. With 0 bases removed from V and 0 bases from J, the gap between germline ends came to 3 bases. Germline V CDR1 and CDR2: SGDLS, YYNGEE. The CDR3 loop spans 13 amino acids.

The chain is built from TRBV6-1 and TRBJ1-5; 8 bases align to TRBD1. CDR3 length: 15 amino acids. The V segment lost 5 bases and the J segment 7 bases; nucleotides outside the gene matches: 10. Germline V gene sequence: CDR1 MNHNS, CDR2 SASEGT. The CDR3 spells CASSLGQGGWQPQHF. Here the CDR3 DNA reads TGTGCCAGCAGTTTAGGACAGGGAGGATGGCAGCCCCAGCATTTT.

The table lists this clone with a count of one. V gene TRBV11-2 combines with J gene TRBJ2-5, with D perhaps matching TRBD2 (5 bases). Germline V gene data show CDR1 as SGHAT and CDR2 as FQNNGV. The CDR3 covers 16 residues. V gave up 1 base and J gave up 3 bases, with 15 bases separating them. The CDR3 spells CASSLGGSGGEETQYF. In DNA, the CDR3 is TGTGCCAGCAGCTTAGGTGGATCCGGAGGTGAAGAGACCCAGTACTTC.

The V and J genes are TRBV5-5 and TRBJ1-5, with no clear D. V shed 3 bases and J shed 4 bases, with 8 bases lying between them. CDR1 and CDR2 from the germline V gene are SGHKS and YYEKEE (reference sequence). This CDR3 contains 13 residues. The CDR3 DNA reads TGTGCCAGCAGCTCTGACTTGAATCAGCCCCAGCATTTT. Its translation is CASSSDLNQPQHF.

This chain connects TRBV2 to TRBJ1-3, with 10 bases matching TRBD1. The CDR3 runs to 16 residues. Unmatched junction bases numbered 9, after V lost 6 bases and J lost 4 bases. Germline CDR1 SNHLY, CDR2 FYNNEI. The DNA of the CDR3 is TGTGCCAGCAGCGCGCGACAGGGGGCATCAGGAAACACCATATATTTT. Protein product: CASSARQGASGNTIYF.

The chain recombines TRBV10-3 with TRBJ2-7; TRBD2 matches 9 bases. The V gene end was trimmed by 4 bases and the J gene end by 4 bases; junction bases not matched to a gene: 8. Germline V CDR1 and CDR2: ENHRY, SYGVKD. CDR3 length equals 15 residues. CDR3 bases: TGTGCCATCAGTGCTGAAAGCGGGAGGAGGTACGAGCAGTACTTC. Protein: CAISAESGRRYEQYF.

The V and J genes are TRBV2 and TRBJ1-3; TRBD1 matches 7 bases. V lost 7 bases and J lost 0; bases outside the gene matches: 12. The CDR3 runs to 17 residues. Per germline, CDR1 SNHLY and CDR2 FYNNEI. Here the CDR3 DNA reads TGTGCCAGCACGACGGGACAGCCCTACTTCTCTGGAAACACCATATATTTT. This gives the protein CASTTGQPYFSGNTIYF.

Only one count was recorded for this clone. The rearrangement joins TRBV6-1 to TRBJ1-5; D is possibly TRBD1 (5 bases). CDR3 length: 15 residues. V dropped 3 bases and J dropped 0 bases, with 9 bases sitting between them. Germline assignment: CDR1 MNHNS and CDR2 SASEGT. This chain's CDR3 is CASSEPGYSNQPQHF. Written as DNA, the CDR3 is TGTGCCAGCAGTGAGCCAGGGTATAGCAATCAGCCCCAGCATTTT.

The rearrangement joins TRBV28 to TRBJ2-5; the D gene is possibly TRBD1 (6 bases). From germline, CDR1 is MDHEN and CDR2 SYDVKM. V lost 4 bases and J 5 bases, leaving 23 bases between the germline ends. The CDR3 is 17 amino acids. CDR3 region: CASSSRSYRVLLETQYF. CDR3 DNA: TGTGCCAGCAGTTCCCGCTCTTACAGGGTCCTCCTGGAGACCCAGTACTTC. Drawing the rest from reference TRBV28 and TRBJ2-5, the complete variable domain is DVKVTQSSRYLVKRTGEKVFLECVQDMDHENMFWYRQDPGLGLRLIYFSYDVKMKEKGDIPEGYSVSREKKERFSLILESASTNQTSMYLCASSSRSYRVLLETQYFGPGTRLLVL.